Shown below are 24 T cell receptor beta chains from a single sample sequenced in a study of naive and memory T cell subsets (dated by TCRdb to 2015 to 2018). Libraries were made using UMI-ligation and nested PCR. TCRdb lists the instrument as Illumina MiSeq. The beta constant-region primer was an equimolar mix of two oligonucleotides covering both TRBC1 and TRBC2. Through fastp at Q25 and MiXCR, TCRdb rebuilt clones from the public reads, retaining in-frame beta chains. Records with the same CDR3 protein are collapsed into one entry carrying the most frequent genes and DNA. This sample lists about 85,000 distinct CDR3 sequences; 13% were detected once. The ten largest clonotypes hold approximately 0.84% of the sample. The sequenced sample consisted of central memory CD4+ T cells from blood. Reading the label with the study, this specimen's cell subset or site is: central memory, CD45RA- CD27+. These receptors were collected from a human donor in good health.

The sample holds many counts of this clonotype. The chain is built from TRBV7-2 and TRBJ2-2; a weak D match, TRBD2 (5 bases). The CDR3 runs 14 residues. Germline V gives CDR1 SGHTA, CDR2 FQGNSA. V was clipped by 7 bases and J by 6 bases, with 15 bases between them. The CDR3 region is CASTTGGSAGELFF. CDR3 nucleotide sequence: TGTGCCAGCACGACTGGAGGTTCGGCCGGGGAGCTGTTTTTT. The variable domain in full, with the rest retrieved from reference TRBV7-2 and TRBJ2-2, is GAGVSQSPSNKVTEKGKDVELRCDPISGHTALYWYRQSLGQGLEFLIYFQGNSAPDKSGLPSDRFSAERTGGSVSTLTIQRTQQEDSAVYLCASTTGGSAGELFFGEGSRLTVL.

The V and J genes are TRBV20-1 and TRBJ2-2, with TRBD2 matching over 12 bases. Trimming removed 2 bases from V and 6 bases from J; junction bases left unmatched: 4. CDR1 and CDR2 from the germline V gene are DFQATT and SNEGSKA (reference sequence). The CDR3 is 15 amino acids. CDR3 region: CSARRLAGDPGELFF. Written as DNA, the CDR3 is TGCAGTGCTAGAAGACTAGCGGGAGACCCCGGGGAGCTGTTTTTT.

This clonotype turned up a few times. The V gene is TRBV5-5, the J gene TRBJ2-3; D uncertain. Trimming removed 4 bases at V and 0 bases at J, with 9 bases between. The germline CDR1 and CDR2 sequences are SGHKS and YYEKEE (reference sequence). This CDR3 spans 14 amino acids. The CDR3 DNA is TGTGCCAGCAGCCCGGTGGAAAGCACAGATACGCAGTATTTT. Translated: CASSPVESTDTQYF.

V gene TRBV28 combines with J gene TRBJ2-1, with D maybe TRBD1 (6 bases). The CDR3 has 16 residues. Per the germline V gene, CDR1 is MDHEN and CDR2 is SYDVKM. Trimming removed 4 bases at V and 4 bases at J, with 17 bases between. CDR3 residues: CASSSNDRKRYNEQFF. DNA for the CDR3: TGTGCCAGCAGTTCGAACGACAGGAAGCGTTACAATGAGCAGTTCTTC. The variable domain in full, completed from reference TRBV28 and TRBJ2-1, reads DVKVTQSSRYLVKRTGEKVFLECVQDMDHENMFWYRQDPGLGLRLIYFSYDVKMKEKGDIPEGYSVSREKKERFSLILESASTNQTSMYLCASSSNDRKRYNEQFFGPGTRLTVL.

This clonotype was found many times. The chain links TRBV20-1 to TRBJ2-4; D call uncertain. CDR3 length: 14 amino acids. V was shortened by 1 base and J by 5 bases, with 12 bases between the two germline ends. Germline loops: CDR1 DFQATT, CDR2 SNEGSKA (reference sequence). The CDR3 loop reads CSARVPVRQNIQYF. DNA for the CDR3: TGCAGTGCTAGAGTGCCGGTTAGGCAAAACATTCAGTACTTC.

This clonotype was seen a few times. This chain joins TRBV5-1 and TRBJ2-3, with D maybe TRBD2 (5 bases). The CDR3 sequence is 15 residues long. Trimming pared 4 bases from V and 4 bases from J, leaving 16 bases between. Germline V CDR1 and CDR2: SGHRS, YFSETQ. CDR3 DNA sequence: TGCGCCAGCAGCCCGGGGTCCAATCCTGCAGATACGCAGTATTTT. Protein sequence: CASSPGSNPADTQYF. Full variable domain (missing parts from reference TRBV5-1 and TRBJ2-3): KAGVTQTPRYLIKTRGQQVTLSCSPISGHRSVSWYQQTPGQGLQFLFEYFSETQRNKGNFPGRFSGRQFSNSRSEMNVSTLELGDSALYLCASSPGSNPADTQYFGPGTRLTVL.

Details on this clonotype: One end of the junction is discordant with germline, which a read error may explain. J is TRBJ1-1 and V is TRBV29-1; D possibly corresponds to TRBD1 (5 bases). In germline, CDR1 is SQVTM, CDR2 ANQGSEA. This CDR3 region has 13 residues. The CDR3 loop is CGVERGSNTEAFF. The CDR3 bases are TGCGGCGTTGAGAGGGGTTCCAACACTGAAGCTTTCTTT.

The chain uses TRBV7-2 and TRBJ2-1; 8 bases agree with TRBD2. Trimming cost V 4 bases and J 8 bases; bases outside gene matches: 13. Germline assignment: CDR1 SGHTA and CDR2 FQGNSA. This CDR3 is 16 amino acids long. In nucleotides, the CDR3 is TGTGCCAGCAGCTCCGACCTAACCGGGACTAGAGATGAGCAGTTCTTC. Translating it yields CASSSDLTGTRDEQFF. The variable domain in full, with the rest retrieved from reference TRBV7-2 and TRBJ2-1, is GAGVSQSPSNKVTEKGKDVELRCDPISGHTALYWYRQSLGQGLEFLIYFQGNSAPDKSGLPSDRFSAERTGGSVSTLTIQRTQQEDSAVYLCASSSDLTGTRDEQFFGPGTRLTVL.

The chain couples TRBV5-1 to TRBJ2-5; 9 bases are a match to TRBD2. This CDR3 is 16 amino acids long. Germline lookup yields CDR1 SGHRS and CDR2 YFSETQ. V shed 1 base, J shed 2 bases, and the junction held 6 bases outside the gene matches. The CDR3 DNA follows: TGCGCCAGCAGCTTGTCGCCTAGCGGGAAGCAAGAGACCCAGTACTTC. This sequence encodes CASSLSPSGKQETQYF.

CDR3 sequence: CASSFLWQSALNYGYTF. CDR3 DNA: TGTGCCAGCAGCTTTTTGTGGCAGAGCGCCCTTAACTATGGCTACACCTTC. The gene calls are TRBV5-6 and TRBJ1-2, with D unresolved. Germline-derived CDR1 and CDR2 are SGHDT and YYEEEE. The CDR3 extends over 17 amino acids. The ends were cut back, 2 bases at V and 1 base at J, with 18 bases in the middle.

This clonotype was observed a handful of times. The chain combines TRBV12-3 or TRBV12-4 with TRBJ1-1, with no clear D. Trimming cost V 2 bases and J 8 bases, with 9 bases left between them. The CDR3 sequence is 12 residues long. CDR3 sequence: CASSLMSGEAFF. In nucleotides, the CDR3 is TGTGCCAGCAGTTTAATGTCGGGAGAAGCTTTCTTT.

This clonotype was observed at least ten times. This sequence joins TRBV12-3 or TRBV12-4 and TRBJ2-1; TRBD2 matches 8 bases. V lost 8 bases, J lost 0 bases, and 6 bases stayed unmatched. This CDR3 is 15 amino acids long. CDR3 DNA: TGTGCCAGCCTCTTTGGGACTAGCTCCTACAATGAGCAGTTCTTC. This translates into CASLFGTSSYNEQFF.

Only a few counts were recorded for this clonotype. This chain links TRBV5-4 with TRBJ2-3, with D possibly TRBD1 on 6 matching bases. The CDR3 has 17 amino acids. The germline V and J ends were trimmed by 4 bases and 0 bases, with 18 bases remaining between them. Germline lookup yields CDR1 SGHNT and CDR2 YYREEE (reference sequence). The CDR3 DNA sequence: TGTGCCAGCAGCCCGTTACAGGGCCCGCTGAGCACAGATACGCAGTATTTT. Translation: CASSPLQGPLSTDTQYF.

CDR3 protein: CSAIGRTYEQYF. CDR3 DNA: TGCAGTGCTATTGGGAGGACCTACGAGCAGTACTTC. The chain carries TRBV20-1 and TRBJ2-7, with a tentative D call TRBD2 (6 bases). This CDR3 is built from 12 residues. CDR1 and CDR2 from the germline V gene are DFQATT and SNEGSKA (reference sequence). Deletions cut 4 bases from V and 2 bases from J, with 9 bases between.

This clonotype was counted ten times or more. CDR3 in DNA: TGTGCCAGCAGTTCCGACAGGGGTGGAACTAATGAAAAACTGTTTTTT. Translated, it gives CASSSDRGGTNEKLFF. The chain joins TRBV25-1 to TRBJ1-4; 8 bases match TRBD1. The CDR3 extends over 16 amino acids. Germline-derived CDR1 and CDR2 are MGHDK and SYGVNS. The V segment lost 5 bases and the J segment 1 base; nucleotides outside the gene matches: 6.

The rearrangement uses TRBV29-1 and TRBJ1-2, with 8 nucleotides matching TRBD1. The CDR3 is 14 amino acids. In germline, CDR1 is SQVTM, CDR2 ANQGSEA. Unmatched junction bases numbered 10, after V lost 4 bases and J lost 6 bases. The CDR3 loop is CSVVDRGNFNGYTF. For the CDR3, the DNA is TGCAGCGTTGTTGACAGGGGCAATTTCAATGGCTACACCTTC.

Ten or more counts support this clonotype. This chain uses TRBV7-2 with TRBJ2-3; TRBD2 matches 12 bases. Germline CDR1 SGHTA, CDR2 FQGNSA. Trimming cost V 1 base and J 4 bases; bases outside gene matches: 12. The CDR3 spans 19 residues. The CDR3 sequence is CASSLEMVASGRAADTQYF. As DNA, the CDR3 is TGTGCCAGCAGCTTAGAGATGGTTGCTAGCGGGAGGGCCGCAGATACGCAGTATTTT.

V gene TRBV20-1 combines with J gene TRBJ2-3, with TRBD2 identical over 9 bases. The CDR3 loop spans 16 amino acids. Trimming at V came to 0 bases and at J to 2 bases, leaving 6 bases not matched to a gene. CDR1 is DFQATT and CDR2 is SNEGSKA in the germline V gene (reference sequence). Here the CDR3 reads CSARDRGRALTDTQYF. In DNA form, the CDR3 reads TGCAGTGCTAGAGATCGCGGGAGGGCACTCACAGATACGCAGTATTTT.

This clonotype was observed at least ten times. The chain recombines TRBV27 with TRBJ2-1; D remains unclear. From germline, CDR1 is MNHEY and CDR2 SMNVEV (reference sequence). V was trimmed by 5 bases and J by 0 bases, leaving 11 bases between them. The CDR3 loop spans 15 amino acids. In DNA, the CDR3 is TGTGCCAGCAGTCCGGGCCTACGCTCCTACAATGAGCAGTTCTTC. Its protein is CASSPGLRSYNEQFF.

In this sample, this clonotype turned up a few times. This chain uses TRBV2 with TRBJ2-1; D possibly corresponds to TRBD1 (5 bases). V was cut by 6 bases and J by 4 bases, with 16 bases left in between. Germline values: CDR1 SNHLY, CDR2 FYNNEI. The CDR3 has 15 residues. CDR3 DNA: TGTGCCAGCAGCGCCGGTAAGGGGATGTACAATGAGCAGTTCTTC. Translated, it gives CASSAGKGMYNEQFF.

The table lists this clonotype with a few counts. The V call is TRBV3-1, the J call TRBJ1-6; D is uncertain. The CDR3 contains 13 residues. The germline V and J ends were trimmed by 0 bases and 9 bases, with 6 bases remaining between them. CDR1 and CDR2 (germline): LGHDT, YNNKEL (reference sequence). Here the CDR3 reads CASSQDLVSPLHF. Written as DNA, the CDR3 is TGTGCCAGCAGCCAAGATCTCGTTTCACCCCTCCACTTT.

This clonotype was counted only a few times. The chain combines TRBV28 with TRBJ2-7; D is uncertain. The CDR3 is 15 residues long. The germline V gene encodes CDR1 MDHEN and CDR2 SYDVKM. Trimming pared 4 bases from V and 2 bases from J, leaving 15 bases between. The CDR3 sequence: CASSSPSVTPYEQYF. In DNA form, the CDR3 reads TGTGCCAGCAGTTCGCCAAGCGTTACCCCCTACGAGCAGTACTTC.

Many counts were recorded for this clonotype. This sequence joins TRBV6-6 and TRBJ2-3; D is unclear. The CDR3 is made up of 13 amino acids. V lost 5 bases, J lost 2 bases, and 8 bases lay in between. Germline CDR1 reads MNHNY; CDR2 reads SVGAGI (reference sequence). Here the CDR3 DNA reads TGTGCCAGCAGTCGTCCTAACACAGATACGCAGTATTTT. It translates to CASSRPNTDTQYF.

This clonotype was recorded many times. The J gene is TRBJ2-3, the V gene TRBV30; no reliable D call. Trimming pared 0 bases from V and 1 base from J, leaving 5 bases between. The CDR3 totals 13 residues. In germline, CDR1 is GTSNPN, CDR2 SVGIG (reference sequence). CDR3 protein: CAWSVGGTDTQYF. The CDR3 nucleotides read TGTGCCTGGAGTGTGGGCGGCACAGATACGCAGTATTTT.